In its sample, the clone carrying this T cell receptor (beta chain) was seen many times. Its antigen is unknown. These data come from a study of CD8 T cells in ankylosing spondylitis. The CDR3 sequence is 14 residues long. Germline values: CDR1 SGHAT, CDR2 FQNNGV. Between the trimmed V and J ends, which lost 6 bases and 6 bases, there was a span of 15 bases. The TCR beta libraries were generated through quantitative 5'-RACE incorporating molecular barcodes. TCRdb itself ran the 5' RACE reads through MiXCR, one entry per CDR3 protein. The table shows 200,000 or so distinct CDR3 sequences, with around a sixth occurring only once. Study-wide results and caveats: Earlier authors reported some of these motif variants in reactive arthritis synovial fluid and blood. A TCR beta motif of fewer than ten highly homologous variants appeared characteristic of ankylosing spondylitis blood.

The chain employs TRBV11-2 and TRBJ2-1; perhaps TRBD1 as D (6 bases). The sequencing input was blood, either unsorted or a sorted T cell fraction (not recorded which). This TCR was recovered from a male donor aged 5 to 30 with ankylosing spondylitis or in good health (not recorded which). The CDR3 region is CASRGEGDLNEQFF. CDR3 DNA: TGTGCCAGCAGGGGAGAGGGGGACCTCAATGAGCAGTTCTTC.